This T cell receptor (beta chain) was documented in a study of T-cell memory formation after mild COVID-19 (dated by TCRdb to about 2021). Context from the whole study: TCR sequence clusters from the two donors were found to be largely donor specific. Two young, previously healthy adult volunteers made up the cohort, one male and one female. In two donors, T-cell clones that expanded and contracted after mild COVID-19 were tracked by sequencing TCRalpha and TCRbeta repertoires over time.

PBMCs were isolated by Ficoll-Paque density gradient centrifugation. This clonotype was counted between two and nine times. Its antigen is unknown. No quality values exist for individual bases; no much larger clone is one base distant. The junction shows trimming of 6 bases on V and 11 bases on J, and the gene matches do not reach 9 bases of it. As encoded in the germline V gene (reference sequence), CDR1 is MNHNY while CDR2 is SVGAGI. The CDR3 numbers 12 residues from cysteine through phenylalanine. The only DNA kept is the CDR3, 36 bases in frame from the first base. TCRdb names Illumina NovaSeq 6000 as the instrument used. TCRalpha and TCRbeta cDNA libraries were constructed by 5'RACE with constant-segment primers, with sample barcodes and unique molecular identifiers being introduced. RNA was extracted from every sample with Trizol reagent. Amplification of the libraries took two PCR steps, and the second step added a second sample barcode plus Illumina TruSeq adapters. Libraries were sequenced on an Illumina NovaSeq with 2 x 150 bp paired-end reads. Per the authors' processing: Reads were demultiplexed and collapsed into UMI-guided consensus sequences with migec v1.2.7. Using mixcr v2.1.11, the UMI consensuses were aligned to TRA and TRB V and J templates and assembled into clonotypes. Clonotypes were classified as expanded or contracted when called significant by both edgeR and NoisET, with noise models trained on biological replicates. edgeR calls used a false discovery rate-adjusted p below 0.01 and a log2 fold-change threshold of 1. PCA with hierarchical clustering of max-normalized trajectories of the 1000 most abundant clonotypes was used as exploratory dynamics analysis. Each responding clone was given a CD4 or CD8 phenotype based on the CD4+ and CD8+ repertoires, which had been sequenced separately. TCRdb redid the processing of the public reads, applying fastp at Q25 and MiXCR, and retained in-frame beta chains. One record per CDR3 amino acid sequence lists the most common genes and DNA. The V and J calls follow TCRdb's processing rather than the paper's. In all, the sample holds 300,000 to 350,000 distinct CDR3 sequences, and roughly 13% of those were seen once. The ten most abundant clones make up over 20% of the sample.

Here is what the overall study found, with its caveats: Balanced CD4/CD8 phenotypes were observed for clones contracting from day 15 to 85, whereas a bias towards CD4+ was observed for a second wave of clones expanding from day 15 to 37. Whether the second-wave clones peaking on day 37 were SARS-CoV-2 specific was not confirmed. Some responding clones were detected in pre-infection memory, suggesting pre-existing cross-reactive memory T cells joined the SARS-CoV-2 response. Only a couple of mild cases were covered by the study, and larger cohorts that include severe cases with pre-infection samples were considered necessary. Contracting CD4+ clones were found mainly in CM and EM memory subsets, while CD8+ clones were enriched in EMRA.

The source of this sequence is a young man who had mild COVID-19 (a few samples of this study predate the infection). The sample titles of this study are shuffled in the database, so cell type and time point are left out; the donor was told from shared clones. The chain was built from TRBV6-6 and TRBJ1-1, and TRBD1 matches 7 of the central bases. The source material was PBMCs or a T cell subset sorted from them (not recorded which). The DNA sequence is as follows: TGTGCCAGCAGACCTTTGACAGGGAGGGCTTTCTTT. Its amino acids are CASRPLTGRAFF.